The T cell receptor beta chain under discussion was sequenced for a study of OX40 agonist ivuxolimab in advanced cancers. Study-level findings and limits: Doses of 0.1 to 3.0 mg/kg were accompanied by clonal expansion of CD4+ and CD8+ blood T cells by week 6.

Profiling relied on immunoSEQ multiplex PCR, and the TCRdb table lists in-frame clones only, not all of them. The sample lists 55,000 to 65,000 clones, approximately 81% seen once, with approximately 0.57% in the top ten. Comment on this clone: Antigen: not known.

The CDR3 runs 14 residues. Germline lookup yields CDR1 LNHDA and CDR2 SQIVND (reference sequence). The V end was cut by 10 bases, the J end by 8 bases, with 20 bases between. The input for sequencing was CD4+ or CD8+ T cells sorted from blood, taken in a trial of the OX40 agonist ivuxolimab. This sequence joins TRBV19 and TRBJ1-4; D is unclear. The receptor comes from an adult with an advanced solid tumor such as melanoma, head and neck, liver or kidney cancer. This CDR3 is CANTPLISDEKLFF. In DNA form, the CDR3 reads TGTGCCAATACCCCCCTGATATCGGACGAAAAACTGTTTTTT.